Listed below are T cell receptor beta chains from one sample, sequenced in a study of cytomegalovirus exposure and HLA in healthy donors. Sequencing used immunoSEQ multiplex PCR; TCRdb keeps in-frame clones, though not all of them. The table records tens of thousands of clones, roughly 69% of them present only once. The sequenced sample consisted of PBMCs. The receptors shown here come from a woman aged 45-65 years in good health and CMV-seropositive. Both conserved end residues are part of each CDR3. D genes are given only for firm matches. Clone size is given for some rows only: seen once, a few or many times, or a class if the clone is expanded.

NA NA TRBJ2-1 TRBV2 CASSGGTSRYNEQFF TGTGCCAGCAGTGGGGGAACTAGCCGATACAATGAGCAGTTCTTC
NA NA TRBJ2-1 TRBV29-1 CSVEGDYMSKKFF TGCAGCGTTGAAGGTGACTACATGAGTAAGAAGTTCTTC
NA NA TRBJ1-5 TRBV6-5 CASSYSGAGDQPQHF TGTGCCAGCAGTTACTCGGGGGCAGGGGATCAGCCCCAGCATTTT
NA NA TRBJ2-5 TRBV7-8 CASSPEGGRVQTQYF TGTGCCAGCAGCCCGGAGGGAGGTAGAGTACAGACCCAGTACTTC
NA NA TRBJ1-6 TRBV2 CASSVWSGTVRHF TGTGCCAGCAGTGTCTGGTCGGGAACCGTAAGGCACTTT
once NA TRBJ2-7 TRBV7-9 CASSSRRDTRREQYF TGTGCCAGCAGCTCCAGACGGGATACGCGAAGGGAGCAGTACTTC
NA TRBD2 TRBJ2-1 TRBV10-1 CASSAGLSEDEQFF TGCGCCAGCAGTGCGGGACTATCGGAGGATGAGCAGTTCTTC
few NA TRBJ2-3 TRBV19 CASSWFGGTDTQYF TGTGCCAGTAGTTGGTTTGGGGGGACAGATACGCAGTATTTT
NA TRBD2 TRBJ2-5 TRBV10-2 CASRGTSGGETQYF TGCGCCAGCAGGGGGACTAGCGGGGGGGAGACCCAGTACTTC
NA NA TRBJ1-5 TRBV6-1 CASRGDTPQHF TGTGCCAGCAGGGGGGACACGCCCCAGCATTTT
once NA TRBJ1-2 TRBV7-3 CASSFDGTGGYGYTF TGTGCCAGCAGCTTTGACGGGACGGGAGGCTATGGCTACACCTTC
few NA TRBJ2-1 TRBV7-3 CASSLSKANEQFF TGTGCCAGCAGCTTATCAAAAGCCAATGAGCAGTTCTTC
NA TRBD1 TRBJ2-5 TRBV19 CASSVPAGGMETQYF TGTGCCAGTAGTGTACCGGCAGGGGGCATGGAGACCCAGTACTTC
NA NA TRBJ2-7 TRBV5-6 CASSSHSYEQYF TGTGCCAGCAGCTCCCACAGCTACGAGCAGTACTTC
NA TRBD1 TRBJ2-6 TRBV5-6 CASSRGTGFSGANVLTF TGTGCCAGCAGCCGAGGGACAGGGTTCTCTGGGGCCAACGTCCTGACTTTC
NA NA TRBJ2-1 TRBV15 CATSRVHREEQFF TGTGCCACCAGCAGAGTGCACCGGGAAGAGCAGTTCTTC
NA NA TRBJ1-2 TRBV7-2 CASSLAGEGRGYTF TGTGCCAGCAGCTTAGCGGGAGAGGGCCGTGGCTACACCTTC
few NA TRBJ1-4 TRBV11-1 CASSLGGGRGEKLFF TGTGCCAGCAGCTTAGGAGGCGGGAGAGGTGAAAAACTGTTTTTT
NA TRBD2 TRBJ2-1 TRBV7-3 CASSTSGTSDEQFF TGTGCCAGCAGCACCTCCGGGACTAGCGATGAGCAGTTCTTC
NA TRBD1 TRBJ2-3 TRBV27 CASSLSPGQRTDTQYF TGTGCCAGCAGTTTATCCCCGGGACAGCGCACAGATACGCAGTATTTT
NA NA TRBJ2-3 TRBV2 CATHEGGQDTQYF TGTGCCACCCATGAGGGGGGGCAAGATACGCAGTATTTT
NA NA TRBJ1-4 TRBV28 CATIAALGEKLFF TGTGCCACGATCGCGGCGTTGGGTGAAAAACTGTTTTTT
NA NA TRBJ1-1 TRBV6-1 CASGTRAQGNTEAFF TGTGCCAGCGGGACTAGGGCACAGGGAAACACTGAAGCTTTCTTT
NA NA TRBJ1-3 TRBV29-1 CSVEKGRSGNTIYF TGCAGCGTTGAGAAGGGGCGCTCTGGAAACACCATATATTTT
NA NA TRBJ1-1 TRBV18 CASSPPAGPEAFF TGTGCCAGCTCACCACCTGCAGGGCCCGAAGCTTTCTTT
NA NA TRBJ1-6 TRBV2 CASSGTDAYNSPLHF TGTGCCAGCAGTGGGACAGATGCCTATAATTCACCCCTCCACTTT
NA NA TRBJ1-2 TRBV6-5 CASSYATLTVNYGYTF TGTGCCAGCAGTTACGCAACCTTGACAGTTAACTATGGCTACACCTTC
NA TRBD2 TRBJ2-1 TRBV7-2 CASSTRGGATYNEQFF TGTGCCAGCAGCACACGCGGGGGGGCCACCTACAATGAGCAGTTCTTC
once TRBD1 TRBJ2-5 TRBV10-1 CASSQTGRGLETQYF TGCGCCAGCAGTCAAACCGGCAGGGGGCTAGAGACCCAGTACTTC
NA TRBD2 TRBJ2-5 TRBV7-9 CASSSRLRLAGEETQYF TGTGCCAGCAGCTCCCGACTGCGACTAGCGGGGGAAGAGACCCAGTACTTC
NA NA TRBJ2-3 TRBV6-5 CASSPPSTDTQYF TGTGCCAGCAGCCCCCCGAGCACAGATACGCAGTATTTT
NA TRBD1 TRBJ2-7 TRBV10-3 CAISGRQGAYEQYF TGTGCCATCAGTGGCCGACAGGGGGCCTACGAGCAGTACTTC
NA NA TRBJ1-2 TRBV19 CASNSFGEIYGYTF TGTGCCAGTAACTCCTTCGGGGAAATCTATGGCTACACCTTC
NA NA TRBJ2-4 TRBV4-1 CASSQSVLAKNIQYF TGCGCCAGCAGCCAGAGTGTTTTGGCCAAAAACATTCAGTACTTC
NA TRBD1 TRBJ1-6 TRBV6-1 CASRSRTGYNSPLHF TGTGCCAGCAGATCCAGGACAGGCTATAATTCACCCCTCCACTTT
NA TRBD1 TRBJ1-2 TRBV10-3 CAIRDTGVSIGYTF TGTGCCATCAGGGACACAGGGGTATCAATTGGCTACACCTTC
NA NA TRBJ1-2 TRBV6-5 CASKKGDGYTF TGTGCCAGCAAAAAAGGGGATGGCTACACCTTC
NA TRBD1 TRBJ1-2 TRBV27 CASSLNSYPTGLYGYTF TGTGCCAGCAGTTTAAATTCCTACCCGACAGGGCTTTATGGCTACACCTTC
NA TRBD1 TRBJ1-2 TRBV10-3 CAISERDRPIYGYTF TGTGCCATCAGTGAGAGGGACAGGCCGATCTATGGCTACACCTTC
few NA TRBJ2-3 TRBV4-2 CASSQDRPSDTQYF TGTGCCAGCAGCCAAGATCGTCCCTCAGATACGCAGTATTTT
once NA TRBJ2-5 TRBV6-5 CASILGGLQETQYF TGTGCCAGCATCTTAGGAGGGCTTCAAGAGACCCAGTACTTC
NA TRBD1 TRBJ1-3 TRBV5-1 CASSLGDRGPGNTIYF TGCGCCAGCAGCTTGGGTGACAGGGGGCCTGGAAACACCATATATTTT
NA TRBD1 TRBJ1-5 TRBV7-6 CASSLRGPNQPQHF TGTGCCAGCAGCTTAAGGGGGCCAAATCAGCCCCAGCATTTT